The clone carrying this T cell receptor beta chain came up a few times. Germline V gene data show CDR1 as LGHDT and CDR2 as YNNKEL (reference sequence). CDR3 length: 13 amino acids. V lost 3 bases to trimming and J lost 2 bases, with 8 bases between them. The source of the sample is a study of blood T cell repertoires in COVID-19. On the study more broadly: Material from acute and convalescent COVID-19 was sourced from the United States, Italy and Spain.

Allocation to cohorts depended on clinical history reported by the participants. TCRdb's copy holds only in-frame clones and misses some; the assay was immunoSEQ multiplex PCR. The data contain just over 300,000 clones, 80% to 90% of them singletons. This clonotype originated in a man under 40 who had recovered from COVID-19. The chain has TRBV3-1 (or the pseudogene TRBV3-2) and TRBJ2-7, with unresolved D. What was sequenced was PBMCs or T cells enriched from blood (not recorded which). The CDR3 nucleotides are TGTGCCAGCAGCCAGCGCGCAACCTACGAGCAGTACTTC. It yields the protein CASSQRATYEQYF.